Detailed here is one T cell receptor beta chain. Repertoires were generated with immunoSEQ multiplex PCR, while TCRdb's copy carries only in-frame clones and drops some. The table lists around 100,000 clones, 70% to 90% of them singletons. The data are from a study of blood T cell repertoires in COVID-19. Looking at the study overall: Material from acute and convalescent COVID-19 was sourced from the United States, Italy and Spain. Sources were T cells, B-cell-depleted T cells, or PBMCs; the material itself was cDNA or gDNA.

Deletions cut 5 bases from V and 3 bases from J, with 21 bases between. CDR1 MDHEN and CDR2 SYDVKM come from the germline V gene. There are 17 residues in the CDR3. Specimen: peripheral blood. This TCR came from a human donor in a cohort sampled during active COVID-19. The rearrangement uses TRBV28 and TRBJ2-3; D perhaps matches TRBD2 (5 bases). The CDR3, as DNA: TGTGCCAGCAGTCCCGGGATATTAGCGACTAATACAGATACGCAGTATTTT. Translation gives CASSPGILATNTDTQYF. Together with reference TRBV28 and TRBJ2-3, the CDR3 gives the full variable domain: DVKVTQSSRYLVKRTGEKVFLECVQDMDHENMFWYRQDPGLGLRLIYFSYDVKMKEKGDIPEGYSVSREKKERFSLILESASTNQTSMYLCASSPGILATNTDTQYFGPGTRLTVL.